The source of this TCR beta chain is a study of blood T cell repertoires in COVID-19. Study context: The United States, Italy and Spain were the sources of the acute and convalescent COVID-19 samples. T cells, B-cell-depleted T cells, or PBMCs supplied cDNA or gDNA.

Per the original methods: Reference gene primer amplification in the assay estimated nucleated cell counts. Produced via immunoSEQ multiplex PCR; TCRdb's table is partial and in-frame only. V, J and clone size reflect that table, while D and trimming were determined from the DNA. The sample contains over 150,000 clones, about 87% of which appear only once. This clone has only one observation. At the DNA level, this CDR3 is encoded by other sequences in the same sample as well. V was pared by 6 bases and J by 5 bases, with 5 bases of the junction left unmatched. Germline lookup yields CDR1 MNHNY and CDR2 SVGAGI (reference sequence). The CDR3 sequence is 13 residues long.

This TCR derives from a woman aged 70-85 years with COVID-19, enrolled during active disease. The chain carries TRBV6-6 and TRBJ1-1; TRBD1 matches at 8 bases. Material for sequencing was peripheral blood. CDR3 in amino acids: CASSRQGNTEAFF. For the CDR3, the DNA is TGTGCCAGCAGCCGACAGGGGAATACTGAAGCTTTCTTT.